The text below deals with one T cell receptor (beta chain). Unique molecular identifiers tagged the TCRbeta library. MiXCR, applied by TCRdb to the PCR reads, yields one record per CDR3 protein. The sample has about a million distinct CDR3 sequences, roughly 29% seen once. The V and J ends lost 4 bases and 0 bases, in that order; junction bases with no gene match: 9. The CDR3 runs to 17 residues. Germline lookup yields CDR1 MGHRA and CDR2 YSYEKL. The data are from a study of T-cell reconstitution after alpha-beta-depleted transplantation in children. The chain employs TRBV4-1 and TRBJ1-1; 9 positions agree with TRBD1. The specimen was PBMCs, mostly from graft donor cells, collected 360 days after TCRalphabeta/CD19-depleted stem cell transplant. The receptor was isolated from a boy in the first two years of life who had a stem cell transplant for SCID, so the T cells may come from the graft donor. The CDR3 protein is CASSPRDRVDMNTEAFF. As DNA, the CDR3 is TGCGCCAGCAGCCCAAGGGACAGGGTGGATATGAACACTGAAGCTTTCTTT.